The 10 T cell receptor beta chains reported below all come from one sample, sequenced in a study of cytomegalovirus exposure and HLA in healthy donors. The PCR made use of 60 Vbeta and 13 Jbeta primers. Measured with immunoSEQ multiplex PCR; TCRdb has only the in-frame clones, and not every one. The sample includes some 120,000 clones, 50% to 65% of them seen just once. Sequenced input: PBMCs. The source of these receptors is a woman in her forties in good health and CMV-seropositive.

Notes on this clone: At one end, the junction sequence differs from germline, possibly due to a read error. The identical CDR3 is also encoded by other nucleotide sequences in the sample. This chain connects TRBV4-3 to TRBJ2-1; 12 bases agree with TRBD2. Per germline, CDR1 LGHNA and CDR2 YSLEER. There are 15 residues in the CDR3. CDR3: CASSQGLAGMNEQFF. The CDR3 bases are TGCGCCAGTAGCCAAGGACTAGCGGGAATGAATGAGCAGTTCTTC.

The chain combines TRBV27 with TRBJ2-7; possible D gene TRBD1, 5 bases. Trimming cost V 2 bases and J 1 base, with 12 bases left between them. Germline V gene data show CDR1 as MNHEY and CDR2 as SMNVEV (reference sequence). The CDR3 is 15 residues long. DNA of the CDR3: TGTGCCAGCAGTTTAAGGGGTTGGGGTTCCTACGAGCAGTACTTC. This encodes CASSLRGWGSYEQYF.

A few counts support this clone. The chain carries TRBV7-3 and TRBJ2-1, with 7 bases aligning to TRBD2. The CDR3 sequence is 15 residues long. The germline gives CDR1 SGHTA, CDR2 FQGTGA. Unmatched junction bases numbered 5, after V lost 3 bases and J lost 3 bases. Here the CDR3 DNA reads TGTGCCAGCAGCTTGGGGGGGGGAGACTACAATGAGCAGTTCTTC. This encodes CASSLGGGDYNEQFF.

The chain is built from TRBV7-2 and TRBJ2-7, with 12 nucleotides matching TRBD2. CDR1 and CDR2 (germline): SGHTA, FQGNSA. The J segment lost 3 bases and the V segment lost 5 bases, leaving 2 bases of the junction unmatched. This CDR3 comprises 14 residues. The CDR3 DNA is TGTGCCAGCAGCACACTAGCGGGAGGCTACGAGCAGTACTTC. Protein sequence: CASSTLAGGYEQYF. Supplemented by reference TRBV7-2 and TRBJ2-7, the full variable domain reads GAGVSQSPSNKVTEKGKDVELRCDPISGHTALYWYRQSLGQGLEFLIYFQGNSAPDKSGLPSDRFSAERTGGSVSTLTIQRTQQEDSAVYLCASSTLAGGYEQYFGPGTRLTVT.

The chain has TRBV21-1 and TRBJ2-7; the table's D call TRBD1 went unverified against the DNA. TRBV21-1 is annotated as a pseudogene. The CDR3 loop spans 15 amino acids. CDR3 region: CASSKVDRGWYEQYF. DNA for the CDR3: TGTGCCAGCAGCAAAGTCGACAGGGGGTGGTACGAGCAGTACTTC.

The V and J genes are TRBV2 and TRBJ2-3; 10 nucleotides line up with TRBD1. Unmatched junction bases numbered 13, after V lost 5 bases and J lost 2 bases. CDR1 is SNHLY, CDR2 FYNNEI, per germline. The CDR3 sequence is 18 residues long. CDR3 nucleotide sequence: TGTGCCAGCAGTTCGGGACAGGGGATACCCCCGTACACAGATACGCAGTATTTT. It encodes CASSSGQGIPPYTDTQYF.

The rearrangement uses TRBV7-2 and TRBJ1-1; 7 nucleotides match TRBD1. CDR3 length: 15 amino acids. V was clipped by 4 bases and J by 0 bases; unmatched bases: 5. Germline V lookup: CDR1 SGHTA, CDR2 FQGNSA. The CDR3 loop is CASSSPGQMNTEAFF. CDR3 bases: TGTGCCAGCAGCTCCCCGGGACAGATGAACACTGAAGCTTTCTTT.

The chain combines TRBV27 with TRBJ2-5, with TRBD1 matching over 7 bases. The CDR3 extends over 14 amino acids. Per the germline V gene, CDR1 is MNHEY and CDR2 is SMNVEV (reference sequence). V lost 4 bases to trimming and J lost 5 bases; unmatched junction nucleotides: 7. The CDR3 here is CASSSTGVWETQYF. The CDR3 nucleotides are TGTGCCAGCAGTTCAACAGGGGTATGGGAGACCCAGTACTTC.

This sequence joins TRBV10-3 and TRBJ2-1, with 7 bases identical to TRBD2. CDR3 length: 16 residues. Germline V gene data show CDR1 as ENHRY and CDR2 as SYGVKD. The trim removed 3 bases at V and 3 bases at J, leaving 8 bases unmatched. The CDR3 sequence is CAISDGSGTNYNEQFF. In DNA form, the CDR3 reads TGTGCCATCAGTGATGGGAGCGGGACTAACTACAATGAGCAGTTCTTC.

This clone was counted only a few times. The rearrangement uses TRBV9 and TRBJ2-7; 8 nucleotides match TRBD2. V was pared by 3 bases and J by 7 bases, with 3 bases of the junction left unmatched. The CDR3 has 12 residues. Per germline, CDR1 SGDLS and CDR2 YYNGEE. DNA for the CDR3: TGTGCCAGCAGCGCCTCGGGGGGGGAGCAGTACTTC. Amino acids: CASSASGGEQYF.